The T cell receptor beta chain under discussion was sequenced for a study of blood T cell repertoires in COVID-19. For the study at large: Both acute and convalescent COVID-19 samples were obtained from the United States, Italy and Spain. T cells, B-cell-depleted T cells, or PBMCs supplied cDNA or gDNA.

This CDR3 is built from 13 residues. Germline CDR1 is GTSNPN and CDR2 is SVGIG (reference sequence). The V end was cut by 2 bases, the J end by 4 bases, with 12 bases between. As originally analysed: Estimates of nucleated cell counts were drawn from the amplification of reference gene primers. TCRdb keeps only in-frame clones here, not all; method: immunoSEQ multiplex PCR. That table furnishes V, J and clone size, whereas the DNA furnished D and trimming. The table shows fewer than 200,000 clones, with around 83% occurring only once. The chain joins TRBV30 to TRBJ2-7, with TRBD2 as a possible D gene (6 bases). This clonotype originated in a woman in her seventies who had recovered from COVID-19. The sequencing sample was made of peripheral blood. DNA for the CDR3: TGTGCCTGGAGTCCAGGGACTTTTTACGAGCAGTACTTC. Its protein product is CAWSPGTFYEQYF.